This T cell receptor beta chain stems from a study of cytomegalovirus exposure and HLA in healthy donors. PCR employed 60 Vbeta and 13 Jbeta primers. Only in-frame clones appear in the TCRdb table, and some are missing; sequencing was by immunoSEQ multiplex PCR. Of approximately 150,000 clones detected, almost 85% appear once; the ten largest clones hold about 3.4%. As to this clone: Antigen specificity is unknown.

Findings and caveats of the study: Another analysis was done later, and it associated 16,951 TCR beta sequences with HLA alleles at 0.05 false discovery rate.

The sequenced sample consisted of PBMCs. The TCR sequence derives from a man aged 18 to 30 in good health and CMV-seropositive.

The CDR3 loop is CASSSLRGENYGYTF. The CDR3 nucleotides read TGTGCCAGCAGCTCCCTCAGGGGGGAGAACTATGGCTACACCTTC. This chain joins TRBV7-9 and TRBJ1-2; 7 bases agree with TRBD1. CDR3 size: 15 residues. The junction had 7 bases not matched to a gene; V was cut back by 4 bases and J by 2 bases. From germline, CDR1 is SEHNR and CDR2 FQNEAQ (reference sequence).